This entry lists 11 T cell receptor beta chains sequenced from one sample in a study of blood T cell repertoires in COVID-19. Assay: immunoSEQ multiplex PCR; the TCRdb copy retains only in-frame clones and omits some. There are 65,000 or so clones in the sample; around 66% occur only once, and approximately 50% lies in the top ten. The sequenced sample was PBMCs or T cells enriched from blood (not recorded which). These TCRs come from an older woman who had been exposed to COVID-19.

This clone was picked up a small number of times. The chain couples TRBV28 to TRBJ1-5; D unresolved. This CDR3 has 14 residues. Germline V lookup: CDR1 MDHEN, CDR2 SYDVKM. Trimming pared 2 bases from V and 5 bases from J, leaving 10 bases between. The CDR3 nucleotides read TGTGCCAGCAGTTTAAGTGGAGGATATCAGCCCCAGCATTTT. This encodes CASSLSGGYQPQHF.

The V and J genes are TRBV5-1 and TRBJ2-7; 7 bases map to TRBD1. This CDR3 spans 15 amino acids. The junction had 4 bases not matched to a gene; V was cut back by 0 bases and J by 1 base. Germline values: CDR1 SGHRS, CDR2 YFSETQ. CDR3 region: CASSLDRGISYEQYF. CDR3 DNA sequence: TGCGCCAGCAGCTTGGACAGGGGAATTTCCTACGAGCAGTACTTC.

The rearrangement joins TRBV19 to TRBJ1-4; D possibly corresponds to TRBD1 (5 bases). CDR3 length: 17 residues. V shed 1 base and J shed 10 bases, with 22 bases lying between them. From germline, CDR1 is LNHDA and CDR2 SQIVND (reference sequence). The CDR3: CASSIVKGRSRVVKLFF. For the CDR3, the DNA is TGTGCCAGTAGTATAGTAAAGGGTAGAAGCAGGGTGGTAAAACTGTTTTTT.

This clone has just one count. The chain uses TRBV11-2 and TRBJ2-3, with D possibly TRBD2 on 6 matching bases. CDR1 is SGHAT, CDR2 FQNNGV, per germline. V was pared by 4 bases and J by 6 bases, with 8 bases between. The CDR3 is made up of 12 amino acids. CDR3 coding DNA: TGTGCCAGCAGCTGGACTATGGATACGCAGTATTTT. Amino acids: CASSWTMDTQYF.

The chain has TRBV6-5 and TRBJ2-1; D is possibly TRBD1 (5 bases). Germline V CDR1 and CDR2: MNHEY, SVGAGI. This CDR3 spans 14 amino acids. The ends were cut back, 5 bases at V and 7 bases at J, with 15 bases in the middle. The CDR3 DNA reads TGTGCCAGCAGTCCATACAGGAGAACAAATGAGCAGTTCTTC. It codes for CASSPYRRTNEQFF.

Remarks on this clone: The same CDR3 arises from other DNA sequences in this sample as well. V and J are TRBV18 and TRBJ2-7; tentatively, D is TRBD2 (6 bases). The CDR3 extends over 14 amino acids. Looked up from germline, CDR1 is KGHSH and CDR2 is LQKENI. Trimming stripped 0 bases from V and 3 bases from J, with 9 bases between. The CDR3 sequence: CASSPPGLSYEQYF. CDR3 DNA sequence: TGTGCCAGCTCACCACCGGGACTGAGCTACGAGCAGTACTTC.

CDR3 coding DNA: TGTGCCTGGAGTCTTTCGGGGACAGGGGGCAATCAGCCCCAGCATTTT. Its protein is CAWSLSGTGGNQPQHF. The gene calls are TRBV30 and TRBJ1-5; 10 positions agree with TRBD1. Losses at the gene ends were 2 bases for V and 2 bases for J; bases not matched to a gene: 6. CDR3 length equals 16 residues. Germline CDR1 is GTSNPN and CDR2 is SVGIG (reference sequence).

V usage is TRBV5-1 and J usage is TRBJ2-1, with TRBD2 as a possible D gene (5 bases). V was pared by 6 bases and J by 9 bases, with 16 bases between. This CDR3 has 13 residues. The germline gives CDR1 SGHRS, CDR2 YFSETQ. CDR3 sequence (DNA): TGCGCCAGCACCGGAAGTCCGGAGGCTGAGCAGTTCTTC. Translation: CASTGSPEAEQFF.

J is TRBJ1-3 and V is TRBV18; a weak D match, TRBD1 (6 bases). CDR1 and CDR2 (germline): KGHSH, LQKENI. The CDR3 has 16 residues. V lost 6 bases to trimming and J lost 3 bases, with 18 bases between them. The CDR3 DNA is TGTGCCAGCTCGCCCTTTGACAGGCGGCTTGGAAACACCATATATTTT. It yields the protein CASSPFDRRLGNTIYF.

The chain carries TRBV19 and TRBJ2-1; possibly TRBD2 for D (5 bases). The CDR3 covers 13 residues. Trimming took 5 bases from V and 8 from J, leaving 13 bases between them. Germline V gives CDR1 LNHDA, CDR2 SQIVND (reference sequence). The CDR3 DNA reads as TGTGCCAGTAGTTTCCGTGAGGGTGATGAGCAGTTCTTC. Translating gives CASSFREGDEQFF. The full variable domain, in which reference TRBV19 and TRBJ2-1 provide the parts outside the CDR3, is DGGITQSPKYLFRKEGQNVTLSCEQNLNHDAMYWYRQDPGQGLRLIYYSQIVNDFQKGDIAEGYSVSREKKESFPLTVTSAQKNPTAFYLCASSFREGDEQFFGPGTRLTVL.

V is TRBV14 and J is TRBJ2-5, with TRBD2 identical over 8 bases. Per the germline V gene, CDR1 is SGHDN and CDR2 is FVKESK. Germline trimming cut 6 bases from V and 4 bases from J; bases unmatched to any gene: 7. This CDR3 contains 14 residues. The CDR3 DNA is TGTGCCAGCAGACCCAGCGGGAGTGGAGAGACCCAGTACTTC. Protein: CASRPSGSGETQYF.